The present entry profiles one T cell receptor beta chain with its context. The antigen remains undetermined. UMI-tagged TRB cDNA libraries were built via 5' RACE. TCRdb reprocessed the 5' RACE reads and stores each CDR3 protein as one record, lacking DNA. The listing records approximately 59,000 distinct CDR3 sequences. Triplicates of some 300,000 cells were sorted from each CD8+ T cell subset. Germline V lookup: CDR1 SGHDN, CDR2 FVKESK. This CDR3 region has 14 residues. This entry comes from a study of CXCR3-negative and CXCR3-positive naive CD8 T cells. The study, taken as a whole, reports: Researchers reported similar TRBV-TRBJ usage in naive CXCR3-negative and CXCR3-positive cells, though memory differed. Naive cells positive for CXCR3 carried more hydrophobic TRB CDR3s than CXCR3-negative ones.

The sequence was collected from a human donor in good health. Some clones in this sample may be carry-over from other donors' samples. The sample comprised naive CXCR3+ CD8+ T cells from blood. Stated subset: CD45RO-CCR7+CD27+CD95- naive CD8+ T cells expressing CXCR3 (TNR3+). The V call is TRBV14, the J call TRBJ2-7; the TRBD2 assignment by TCRdb is unverifiable without DNA. The CDR3 protein is CASRGGSLLSEQYF.